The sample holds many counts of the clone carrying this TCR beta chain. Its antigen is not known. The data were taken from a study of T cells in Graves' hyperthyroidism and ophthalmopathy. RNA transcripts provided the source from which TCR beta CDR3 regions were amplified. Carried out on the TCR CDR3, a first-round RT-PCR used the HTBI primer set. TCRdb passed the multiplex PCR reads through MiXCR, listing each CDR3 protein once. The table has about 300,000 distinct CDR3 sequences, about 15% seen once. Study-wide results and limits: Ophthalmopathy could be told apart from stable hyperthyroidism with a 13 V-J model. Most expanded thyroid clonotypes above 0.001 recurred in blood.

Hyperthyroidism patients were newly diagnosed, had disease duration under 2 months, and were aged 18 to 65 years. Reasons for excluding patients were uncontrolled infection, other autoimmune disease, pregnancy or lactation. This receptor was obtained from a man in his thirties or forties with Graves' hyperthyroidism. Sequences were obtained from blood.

Here the CDR3 reads CASSETGRWYGYTF. CDR3 bases: TGTGCCAGCAGCGAGACAGGGAGGTGGTATGGCTACACCTTC. The chain couples TRBV12-3 or TRBV12-4 to TRBJ1-2; 7 nucleotides line up with TRBD1. The CDR3 contains 14 residues. V trimming: 6 bases; J trimming: 5 bases; junction bases outside the gene matches: 9.